The 30 T cell receptor beta chains presented below share a single source sample, sequenced in a study of shared clonotypes between healthy human individuals. Produced via immunoSEQ multiplex PCR; TCRdb's table is partial and in-frame only. The sample consists of under 2,000,000 clones, about 95% of them appearing once. Cells designated naive CD8 were CD45RO-negative and were positively selected for CCR7, with terminally differentiated effector memory CD45RA+ cells excluded. Sequencing input: naive CD8+ T cells sorted from blood. These receptors originate from a young man in good health.

CDR3 loop: CSAPRYGELFF. For the CDR3, the DNA is TGCAGCGCACCCCGATACGGGGAGCTGTTTTTT. The V call is TRBV29-1, the J call TRBJ2-2; D remains unclear. V lost 7 bases, J lost 7 bases, and 10 bases lay in between. The CDR3 length is 11 residues. Looked up from germline, CDR1 is SQVTM and CDR2 is ANQGSEA.

The chain combines TRBV4-1 with TRBJ1-2, with unresolved D. The V and J ends lost 0 bases and 0 bases respectively, with 23 bases between them. Germline-derived CDR1 and CDR2 are MGHRA and YSYEKL. The CDR3 runs to 20 residues. CDR3 nucleotide sequence: TGCGCCAGCAGCCAAGAGCTAATAACGGGAATTCAAGGGTCTAACTATGGCTACACCTTC. Its protein is CASSQELITGIQGSNYGYTF.

Turning to this clone: This same CDR3 is encoded by further DNA sequences in the sample. This chain joins TRBV28 and TRBJ2-7; 7 bases map to TRBD2. The CDR3 length is 12 residues. Germline CDR1 MDHEN, CDR2 SYDVKM. V shed 6 bases, J shed 7 bases, and the junction held 6 bases outside the gene matches. Here the CDR3 DNA reads TGTGCCAGCAGCCAAGGGGAGGGGGAGCAGTACTTC. Translating gives CASSQGEGEQYF.

The rearrangement uses TRBV19 and TRBJ1-2, with D unresolved. Germline V gene sequence: CDR1 LNHDA, CDR2 SQIVND (reference sequence). CDR3 length: 14 amino acids. Trimming left V 0 bases short and J 4 bases short, with 9 bases between. The CDR3 sequence is CASSIDLTFYGYTF. In DNA, the CDR3 is TGTGCCAGTAGTATAGATCTGACTTTCTATGGCTACACCTTC. The full variable domain, its missing parts supplied by reference TRBV19 and TRBJ1-2, is DGGITQSPKYLFRKEGQNVTLSCEQNLNHDAMYWYRQDPGQGLRLIYYSQIVNDFQKGDIAEGYSVSREKKESFPLTVTSAQKNPTAFYLCASSIDLTFYGYTFGSGTRLTVV.

This clone has just one count. This rearrangement joins TRBV5-6 to TRBJ1-1, with D maybe TRBD1 (6 bases). This CDR3 has 14 amino acids. Germline-derived CDR1 and CDR2 are SGHDT and YYEEEE. Trimming took off 4 bases at V and 0 bases at J, with 10 bases between the two ends. CDR3 nucleotides: TGTGCCAGCAGCACAACAGGGATGAACACTGAAGCTTTCTTT. It codes for CASSTTGMNTEAFF.

V is TRBV13 and J is TRBJ2-5; D is ambiguous. Germline V lookup: CDR1 PRHDT, CDR2 FYEKMQ (reference sequence). CDR3 length: 14 amino acids. The V end lost 0 bases, the J end lost 1 base, and 6 bases lay between the germline ends. DNA for the CDR3: TGTGCCAGCAGCTTAGGGCGGAGCCAAGAGACCCAGTACTTC. Translated, it gives CASSLGRSQETQYF.

The chain uses TRBV18 and TRBJ2-7; possible D gene TRBD1, 7 bases. Germline CDR1 KGHSH, CDR2 LQKENI. This CDR3 has 19 residues. Deletions cut 3 bases from V and 2 bases from J, with 26 bases between. This CDR3 is CASSPVAGTGASLTYEQYF. CDR3 nucleotide sequence: TGTGCCAGCTCACCGGTGGCGGGAACAGGGGCCAGCCTTACCTACGAGCAGTACTTC.

With regard to this clone: This specimen includes other DNA sequences encoding the same CDR3. The rearrangement uses TRBV10-3 and TRBJ2-1, with TRBD2 matching 8 bases. From germline, CDR1 is ENHRY and CDR2 SYGVKD. V dropped 0 bases and J dropped 3; count of bases not matched to a gene: 1. The CDR3 consists of 15 residues. CDR3 nucleotides: TGTGCCATCAGTGAGTCGGCGGGAGGCTACAATGAGCAGTTCTTC. Protein product: CAISESAGGYNEQFF.

The rearrangement links TRBV6-5 to TRBJ2-5; 7 bases fit TRBD1. Germline CDR1 is MNHEY and CDR2 is SVGAGI. The CDR3 covers 14 residues. The V gene end was trimmed by 2 bases and the J gene end by 2 bases; junction bases not matched to a gene: 2. CDR3 sequence reads: CASSYQGDQETQYF. In nucleotides, the CDR3 is TGTGCCAGCAGTTACCAGGGGGATCAAGAGACCCAGTACTTC.

As to this clone: Other DNA sequences in the same sample also yield this CDR3. J is TRBJ2-7 and V is TRBV28; 13 bases match TRBD2. Trimming cost V 3 bases and J 0 bases; bases outside gene matches: 2. CDR1 and CDR2 (germline): MDHEN, SYDVKM. The CDR3 covers 16 residues. CDR3 nucleotide sequence: TGTGCCAGCAGTTTCCGACTAGCGGGGGGCTCCTACGAGCAGTACTTC. Protein: CASSFRLAGGSYEQYF.

This clone was seen only a few times. The chain is built from TRBV5-1 and TRBJ1-1; 8 nucleotides line up with TRBD1. The CDR3 runs to 14 residues. CDR1 and CDR2 from the germline V gene are SGHRS and YFSETQ. V shed 5 bases and J 7 bases; nucleotides not matched to a gene: 10. The CDR3 bases are TGCGCCAGCAGAGGGGACAGGTCTCAGGGTGAAGCTTTCTTT. Amino acids: CASRGDRSQGEAFF. Full variable domain (missing parts from reference TRBV5-1 and TRBJ1-1): KAGVTQTPRYLIKTRGQQVTLSCSPISGHRSVSWYQQTPGQGLQFLFEYFSETQRNKGNFPGRFSGRQFSNSRSEMNVSTLELGDSALYLCASRGDRSQGEAFFGQGTRLTVV.

This clone has only one observation. Other DNA sequences in this sample translate to the same CDR3. The gene calls are TRBV30 and TRBJ2-7, with a weak D call TRBD2 (6 bases). This CDR3 has 14 amino acids. Germline V gives CDR1 GTSNPN, CDR2 SVGIG (reference sequence). Trimming shortened V by 3 bases and J by 0 bases, and 12 bases separated the two germline ends. Here the CDR3 DNA reads TGTGCCTGGAGCCCCGGGGACTCCTCCTACGAGCAGTACTTC. It yields the protein CAWSPGDSSYEQYF.

This sequence joins TRBV9 and TRBJ2-7; 8 positions agree with TRBD1. V was clipped by 0 bases and J by 0 bases; unmatched bases: 5. The germline V gene has CDR1 SGDLS and CDR2 YYNGEE. The CDR3 totals 16 residues. CDR3 DNA sequence: TGTGCCAGCAGCGTAGTTCCGACAGGGGACTCCTACGAGCAGTACTTC. Translated: CASSVVPTGDSYEQYF. Complete variable domain (other parts from reference TRBV9 and TRBJ2-7): DSGVTQTPKHLITATGQRVTLRCSPRSGDLSVYWYQQSLDQGLQFLIQYYNGEERAKGNILERFSAQQFPDLHSELNLSSLELGDSALYFCASSVVPTGDSYEQYFGPGTRLTVT.

This chain joins TRBV11-3 and TRBJ2-1, with 10 bases lining up with TRBD1. The CDR3 spans 15 residues. After removal of 4 bases from V and 2 bases from J, the junction contained 2 bases not matched to a gene. In germline, CDR1 is SGHNT, CDR2 YENEEA. The CDR3 DNA reads TGTGCCAGCAGCTCCGGACAGGGGGCCTACAATGAGCAGTTCTTC. It specifies CASSSGQGAYNEQFF. The complete variable domain, with remaining parts taken from reference TRBV11-3 and TRBJ2-1, reads EAGVVQSPRYKIIEKKQPVAFWCNPISGHNTLYWYLQNLGQGPELLIRYENEEAVDDSQLPKDRFSAERLKGVDSTLKIQPAELGDSAVYLCASSSGQGAYNEQFFGPGTRLTVL.

The V and J genes are TRBV10-3 and TRBJ1-1; TRBD1 agrees at 7 bases. The CDR3 extends over 14 amino acids. The J segment lost 3 bases and the V segment lost 2 bases, leaving 3 bases of the junction unmatched. Germline values: CDR1 ENHRY, CDR2 SYGVKD. The CDR3 is CAISEPDRDTEAFF. Here the CDR3 DNA reads TGTGCCATCAGTGAGCCCGACAGGGACACTGAAGCTTTCTTT.

The chain links TRBV30 to TRBJ2-3; the D is unclear. Germline-derived CDR1 and CDR2 are GTSNPN and SVGIG (reference sequence). This CDR3 spans 15 amino acids. V was trimmed by 0 bases and J by 0 bases, leaving 10 bases between them. The CDR3: CAWSVEALSTDTQYF. Here the CDR3 DNA reads TGTGCCTGGAGTGTAGAGGCCCTAAGCACAGATACGCAGTATTTT.

The gene calls are TRBV11-1 and TRBJ1-1; no reliable D call. The CDR3 loop spans 15 amino acids. V was cut by 5 bases and J by 3 bases, with 16 bases left in between. CDR1 is SGHAT, CDR2 FQDESV, per germline (reference sequence). DNA for the CDR3: TGTGCCAGCAGCCCTATTTGGGGTTTGGACACTGAAGCTTTCTTT. It encodes CASSPIWGLDTEAFF.

Only one count was recorded for this clone. The V gene is TRBV6-1, the J gene TRBJ1-2, with 7 bases matching TRBD1. The germline gives CDR1 MNHNS, CDR2 SASEGT. V lost 2 bases to trimming and J lost 4 bases; unmatched junction nucleotides: 4. The CDR3 length is 14 residues. CDR3 in DNA: TGTGCCAGCAGTGAACTCGGACAGGTCTATGGCTACACCTTC. This sequence encodes CASSELGQVYGYTF.

Details on this clone: Mismatch with germline at one junction end may stem from a read error. CDR3 sequence: CASSLAGEATDTQYF. DNA for the CDR3: TGTGCCAGCAGTTTAGCGGGAGAGGCCACAGATACGCAGTATTTT. V gene TRBV13 combines with J gene TRBJ2-3, with TRBD2 matching over 9 bases. CDR1 is PRHDT, CDR2 FYEKMQ, per germline (reference sequence). There are 15 residues in the CDR3.

The J gene is TRBJ2-5, the V gene TRBV10-1; D remains ambiguous. Looked up from germline, CDR1 is WNHNN and CDR2 is SYGVQD (reference sequence). This CDR3 is 14 amino acids long. V was trimmed by 2 bases and J by 2 bases, leaving 9 bases between them. The chain's CDR3 is CASSESQTQETQYF. In nucleotides, the CDR3 is TGCGCCAGCAGTGAGAGTCAGACACAAGAGACCCAGTACTTC.

This rearrangement joins TRBV2 to TRBJ2-5; D not certain. Germline lookup yields CDR1 SNHLY and CDR2 FYNNEI. Trimming shortened V by 4 bases and J by 5 bases, and 14 bases separated the two germline ends. The CDR3 is made up of 14 amino acids. Written as DNA, the CDR3 is TGTGCCAGCAGTGCTTACCCAGCTCGGGAGACCCAGTACTTC. This sequence encodes CASSAYPARETQYF.

The genes are TRBV27 and TRBJ2-3, with 8 bases lining up with TRBD2. Germline CDR1 and CDR2: MNHEY and SMNVEV (reference sequence). Germline trimming cut 7 bases from V and 2 bases from J; bases unmatched to any gene: 8. The CDR3 totals 15 residues. CDR3 region: CASTKTSALTDTQYF. The DNA of the CDR3 is TGTGCCAGCACCAAGACTAGCGCCCTCACAGATACGCAGTATTTT.

Written as DNA, the CDR3 is TGTGCCAGCAGCTACACCGACACTGAAGCTTTCTTT. This translates into CASSYTDTEAFF. The chain uses TRBV5-6 and TRBJ1-1; D ambiguous. The CDR3 has 12 amino acids. The germline gives CDR1 SGHDT, CDR2 YYEEEE. Trimming took off 3 bases at V and 3 bases at J, with 6 bases between the two ends.

V usage is TRBV7-2 and J usage is TRBJ2-7; TRBD1 matches at 11 bases. The CDR3 has 16 residues. Germline V gives CDR1 SGHTA, CDR2 FQGNSA. Losses at the gene ends were 5 bases for V and 3 bases for J; bases not matched to a gene: 9. CDR3 nucleotide sequence: TGTGCCAGCAGCCCAGAGGTGGGGACAGGGGGCTACGAGCAGTACTTC. It encodes CASSPEVGTGGYEQYF.

The chain links TRBV28 to TRBJ2-7, with D perhaps matching TRBD1 or TRBD2 (5 bases each). The germline gives CDR1 MDHEN, CDR2 SYDVKM. The CDR3 runs to 16 residues. Trimming cost V 1 base and J 2 bases, with 15 bases left between them. CDR3 region: CASSLYGAGPAYEQYF. In DNA form, the CDR3 reads TGTGCCAGCAGTTTATACGGGGCAGGGCCGGCCTACGAGCAGTACTTC.

The rearrangement uses TRBV4-3 and TRBJ2-2; D may be TRBD2 (6 bases). The CDR3 sequence is 16 residues long. V dropped 0 bases and J dropped 6 bases, with 14 bases sitting between them. Per germline, CDR1 LGHNA and CDR2 YSLEER. DNA for the CDR3: TGCGCCAGCAGCCAAGAACCACTAGCTCTGGCCGGGGAGCTGTTTTTT. It codes for CASSQEPLALAGELFF.

This clone occurred once. Other DNA sequences in this sample translate to the same CDR3. This chain links TRBV5-1 with TRBJ2-3; D call uncertain. Trimming cost V 2 bases and J 4 bases, with 5 bases left between them. Germline CDR1 is SGHRS and CDR2 is YFSETQ. The CDR3 covers 12 residues. The CDR3 nucleotides are TGCGCCAGCAGCTTTTCTTCAGATACGCAGTATTTT. Residues: CASSFSSDTQYF.

In DNA, the CDR3 is TGTGCCAGCAGCCCCCGGGACAGGGCCCACGAGCAGTACTTC. Its translation: CASSPRDRAHEQYF. The chain couples TRBV7-9 to TRBJ2-7, with 9 nucleotides matching TRBD1. Germline-derived CDR1 and CDR2 are SEHNR and FQNEAQ (reference sequence). Unmatched junction bases numbered 7, after V lost 5 bases and J lost 5 bases. The CDR3 length is 14 residues.

V and J are TRBV15 and TRBJ1-1; 10 bases are shared with TRBD1. Germline CDR1 and CDR2: LNHNV and YYDKDF (reference sequence). Trimming cost V 2 bases and J 6 bases; bases outside gene matches: 9. The length of the CDR3 is 16 residues. The CDR3 DNA follows: TGTGCCACCAGCAGATCTCAGACAGGGGGCGAATCTGAAGCTTTCTTT. This encodes CATSRSQTGGESEAFF.

As concerns this clone: This CDR3 is also generated by other DNA sequences in the sample. The gene calls are TRBV5-4 and TRBJ2-7, with TRBD2 matching over 8 bases. The CDR3 runs to 14 residues. Germline V lookup: CDR1 SGHNT, CDR2 YYREEE (reference sequence). J lost 5 bases, V lost 2 bases, and 6 bases had no gene match. CDR3 in DNA: TGTGCCAGCAGCTTCGCGGGGGGACTTGACGAGCAGTACTTC. Residues: CASSFAGGLDEQYF.